What follows are 9 T cell receptor beta chains derived from one specimen sequenced in a study of T cells in Graves' hyperthyroidism and ophthalmopathy. Using RNA transcripts as the source, TCR beta CDR3 regions were amplified. HTBI primers were employed in a first-round RT-PCR of the TCR CDR3. TCRdb re-called the multiplex PCR reads with MiXCR, one entry per CDR3 protein. The data contain about 420,000 distinct CDR3 sequences, 15% to 17% of them seen just once; the ten biggest clones take up 13% to 15%. The sample taken for sequencing was blood. The receptors shown here come from a young woman with Graves' hyperthyroidism.

The table lists this clonotype with many counts. This sequence joins TRBV20-1 and TRBJ2-7; 7 nucleotides line up with TRBD1. Germline loops: CDR1 DFQATT, CDR2 SNEGSKA (reference sequence). The junction had 11 bases not matched to a gene; V was cut back by 3 bases and J by 3 bases. There are 15 residues in the CDR3. The CDR3 here is CSARHRQGADYEQYF. The DNA for the CDR3 is TGCAGTGCTAGGCACCGACAGGGTGCCGACTACGAGCAGTACTTC.

This clonotype came up many times. The rearrangement links TRBV9 to TRBJ1-1; no clear D gene. Deletions cut 0 bases from V and 4 bases from J, with 10 bases between. This CDR3 spans 14 amino acids. Germline CDR1 is SGDLS and CDR2 is YYNGEE. Here the CDR3 DNA reads TGTGCCAGCAGCGTAGCTCAGGTTGGCACTGAAGCTTTCTTT. The encoded protein is CASSVAQVGTEAFF.

In its sample, this clonotype was seen a few times. This chain joins TRBV14 and TRBJ2-1; TRBD2 agrees at 9 bases. The junction had 3 bases not matched to a gene; V was cut back by 2 bases and J by 7 bases. The germline V gene has CDR1 SGHDN and CDR2 FVKESK. This CDR3 has 14 residues. The CDR3 loop is CASSQRGGGNEQFF. As DNA, the CDR3 is TGTGCCAGCAGCCAACGCGGGGGGGGGAATGAGCAGTTCTTC.

This clonotype was found many times. The CDR3 spells CASSPRGLSSGANVLTF. Written as DNA, the CDR3 is TGTGCCAGCAGCCCTAGAGGTCTCAGCTCTGGGGCCAACGTCCTGACTTTC. The rearrangement uses TRBV28 and TRBJ2-6; D gene uncertain. The germline V and J ends were trimmed by 6 bases and 0 bases, with 15 bases remaining between them. Germline V lookup: CDR1 MDHEN, CDR2 SYDVKM. There are 17 residues in the CDR3.

The chain recombines TRBV24-1 with TRBJ2-5; TRBD1 might be the D (6 bases). Per the germline V gene, CDR1 is KGHDR and CDR2 is SFDVKD. V shed 5 bases and J shed 9 bases, with 12 bases lying between them. The CDR3 has 12 residues. The CDR3 coding sequence is TGTGCCACCAGTGCCACAGGGTTATCCCAGTACTTC. This encodes CATSATGLSQYF.

This clonotype was seen many times. The chain carries TRBV11-2 and TRBJ2-7, with 7 bases identical to TRBD2. CDR3 size: 15 residues. V was clipped by 2 bases and J by 3 bases; unmatched bases: 7. Germline V gene sequence: CDR1 SGHAT, CDR2 FQNNGV. CDR3 amino acids: CASSLSSGTNYEQYF. DNA of the CDR3: TGTGCCAGCAGCTTATCATCCGGGACTAACTACGAGCAGTACTTC.

This clonotype was picked up a small number of times. The chain recombines TRBV6-2 or TRBV6-3 with TRBJ1-5; unclear D gene. The germline V gene has CDR1 MNHEY and CDR2 SVGEGT. The CDR3 totals 16 residues. The V and J ends lost 0 bases and 4 bases respectively, with 13 bases between them. CDR3 DNA sequence: TGTGCCAGCAGTTACTCGGGCATTCTCAAAAATCAGCCCCAGCATTTT. Protein product: CASSYSGILKNQPQHF.

This clonotype appeared once. The chain has TRBV19 and TRBJ2-1, with D tentatively TRBD2 (5 bases). V was cut by 7 bases and J by 4 bases, with 14 bases left in between. The germline V gene has CDR1 LNHDA and CDR2 SQIVND (reference sequence). This CDR3 has 14 residues. For the CDR3, the DNA is TGTGCCAGTACTACTAGGTCCCAATACAATGAGCAGTTCTTC. This sequence encodes CASTTRSQYNEQFF. The full variable domain, rest sourced from reference TRBV19 and TRBJ2-1, is DGGITQSPKYLFRKEGQNVTLSCEQNLNHDAMYWYRQDPGQGLRLIYYSQIVNDFQKGDIAEGYSVSREKKESFPLTVTSAQKNPTAFYLCASTTRSQYNEQFFGPGTRLTVL.

This clonotype was detected a few times. This chain links TRBV29-1 with TRBJ2-5, with 8 bases identical to TRBD1. Germline lookup yields CDR1 SQVTM and CDR2 ANQGSEA. V gave up 2 bases and J gave up 1 base; unmatched junction bases: 6. The CDR3 spans 15 residues. The CDR3, as DNA: TGCAGCGTTGAACTAGAGACAGGGGTCCAAGAGACCCAGTACTTC. Translated, it gives CSVELETGVQETQYF. Looking up the rest from reference TRBV29-1 and TRBJ2-5 gives the full variable domain: SAVISQKPSRDICQRGTSLTIQCQVDSQVTMMFWYRQQPGQSLTLIATANQGSEATYESGFVIDKFPISRPNLTFSTLTVSNMSPEDSSIYLCSVELETGVQETQYFGPGTRLLVL.